This T cell receptor (beta chain) was captured by sequencing in a study of T-cell reconstitution after alpha-beta-depleted transplantation in children. Germline V gene data show CDR1 as SGHRS and CDR2 as YFSETQ. This CDR3 region has 11 residues. Trimming stripped 8 bases from V and 3 bases from J, with 9 bases between. Library preparation (for TCRbeta) was performed with unique molecular identifiers. Using its own MiXCR run on the PCR reads, TCRdb lists one record per CDR3 protein. The table shows some 600,000 distinct CDR3 sequences, with 10% to 15% occurring only once. Sequences were derived from PBMCs, mostly from graft donor cells, sampled 360 days after TCRalphabeta/CD19-depleted stem cell transplant. The V gene is TRBV5-1, the J gene TRBJ2-7, with unresolved D. This receptor was identified in a male patient younger than 18 who had a stem cell transplant for acute myeloid leukemia, so the T cells may come from the graft donor. The CDR3 reads CARIVLYEQYF. CDR3 DNA sequence: TGCGCCAGAATCGTCCTCTACGAGCAGTACTTC.